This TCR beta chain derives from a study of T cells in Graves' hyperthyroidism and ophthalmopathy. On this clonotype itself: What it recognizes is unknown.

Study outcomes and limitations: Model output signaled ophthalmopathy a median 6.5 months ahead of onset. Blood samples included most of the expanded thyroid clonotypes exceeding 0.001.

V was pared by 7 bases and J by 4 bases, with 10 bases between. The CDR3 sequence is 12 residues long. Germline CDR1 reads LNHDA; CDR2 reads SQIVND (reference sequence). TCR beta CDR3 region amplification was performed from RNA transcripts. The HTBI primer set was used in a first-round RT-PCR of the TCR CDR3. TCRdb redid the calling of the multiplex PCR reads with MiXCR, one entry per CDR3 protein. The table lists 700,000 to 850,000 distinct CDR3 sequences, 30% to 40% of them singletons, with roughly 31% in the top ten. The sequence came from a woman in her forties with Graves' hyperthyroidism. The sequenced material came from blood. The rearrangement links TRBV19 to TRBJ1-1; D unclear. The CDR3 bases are TGTGCCAGTAAGTCAGGAGGCACTGAAGCTTTCTTT. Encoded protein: CASKSGGTEAFF. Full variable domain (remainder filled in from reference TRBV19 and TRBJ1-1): DGGITQSPKYLFRKEGQNVTLSCEQNLNHDAMYWYRQDPGQGLRLIYYSQIVNDFQKGDIAEGYSVSREKKESFPLTVTSAQKNPTAFYLCASKSGGTEAFFGQGTRLTVV.